Sequencing of this T cell receptor (beta chain) was carried out in a study of CD8 T cells in ankylosing spondylitis. General study points: For ankylosing spondylitis blood, a TCR beta motif of 7 or 8 highly homologous variants appeared characteristic.

The CDR3 extends over 11 amino acids. V was clipped by 6 bases and J by 5 bases, with 7 bases between them. TCRdb called the 5' RACE reads again in MiXCR, with one record for every CDR3 protein. The sample includes a few hundred thousand distinct CDR3 sequences, around 21% of them seen just once. A word on this clonotype: No antigen is known for it.

V gene TRBV12-3 or TRBV12-4 combines with J gene TRBJ1-2; D remains unclear. Sequencing used blood, either unsorted or a sorted T cell fraction (not recorded which). This clonotype originated in a female donor with ankylosing spondylitis or in good health (not recorded which). The CDR3: CASRAEYGYTF. The CDR3 DNA reads as TGTGCCAGCAGGGCAGAGTATGGCTACACCTTC.